This section outlines one T cell receptor (beta chain) sequence together with its context. The antigen is undetermined. Both 60 Vbeta primers and 13 Jbeta primers went into the PCR. Libraries were prepared by immunoSEQ multiplex PCR; TCRdb keeps only in-frame clonotypes and omits some of them. The sample lists over 30,000 clones, about 80% seen once, with around 6% in the top ten. These data are taken from a study of cytomegalovirus exposure and HLA in healthy donors. Study-level points and caveats: Fewer N-insertions than the 666-donor mean were reportedly shown by an Asian-associated ancestry cluster in a later analysis. Rare TCR sequences predominated, though certain public TCRs were found in many donors.

Per the germline V gene, CDR1 is SNHLY and CDR2 is FYNNEI. V lost 2 bases and J lost 1, with 11 bases in between. The CDR3 loop spans 16 amino acids. Sequenced sample: PBMCs. This sequence was found in a male donor in good health and CMV-seronegative. The chain carries TRBV2 and TRBJ2-2; D gene ambiguous. For the CDR3, the DNA is TGTGCCAGCAGTGAAAGAGCAATCTGGAACACCGGGGAGCTGTTTTTT. As protein: CASSERAIWNTGELFF. Complete variable domain (other parts from reference TRBV2 and TRBJ2-2): EPEVTQTPSHQVTQMGQEVILRCVPISNHLYFYWYRQILGQKVEFLVSFYNNEISEKSEIFDDQFSVERPDGSNFTLKIRSTKLEDSAMYFCASSERAIWNTGELFFGEGSRLTVL.